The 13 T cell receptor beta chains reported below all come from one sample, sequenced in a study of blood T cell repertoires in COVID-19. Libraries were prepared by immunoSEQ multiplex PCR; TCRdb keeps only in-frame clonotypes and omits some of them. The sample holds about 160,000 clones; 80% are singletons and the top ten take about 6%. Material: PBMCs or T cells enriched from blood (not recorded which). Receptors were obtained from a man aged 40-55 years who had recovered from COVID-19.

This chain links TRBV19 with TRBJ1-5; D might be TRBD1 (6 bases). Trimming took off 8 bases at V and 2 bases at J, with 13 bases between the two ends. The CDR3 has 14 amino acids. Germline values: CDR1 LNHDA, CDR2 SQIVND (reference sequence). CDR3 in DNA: TGTGCCAGTTCGGGGGGCGTCCGCAATCAGCCCCAGCATTTT. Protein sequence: CASSGGVRNQPQHF. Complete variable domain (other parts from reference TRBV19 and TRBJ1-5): DGGITQSPKYLFRKEGQNVTLSCEQNLNHDAMYWYRQDPGQGLRLIYYSQIVNDFQKGDIAEGYSVSREKKESFPLTVTSAQKNPTAFYLCASSGGVRNQPQHFGDGTRLSIL.

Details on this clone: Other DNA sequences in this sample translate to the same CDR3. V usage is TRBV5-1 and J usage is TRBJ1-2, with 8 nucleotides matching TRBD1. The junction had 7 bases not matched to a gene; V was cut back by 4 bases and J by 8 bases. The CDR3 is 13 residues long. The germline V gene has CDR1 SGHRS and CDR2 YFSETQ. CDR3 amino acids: CASSPGTGGGYTF. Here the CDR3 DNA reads TGCGCCAGCAGCCCCGGGACAGGTGGGGGCTACACCTTC. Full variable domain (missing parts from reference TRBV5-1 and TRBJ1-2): KAGVTQTPRYLIKTRGQQVTLSCSPISGHRSVSWYQQTPGQGLQFLFEYFSETQRNKGNFPGRFSGRQFSNSRSEMNVSTLELGDSALYLCASSPGTGGGYTFGSGTRLTVV.

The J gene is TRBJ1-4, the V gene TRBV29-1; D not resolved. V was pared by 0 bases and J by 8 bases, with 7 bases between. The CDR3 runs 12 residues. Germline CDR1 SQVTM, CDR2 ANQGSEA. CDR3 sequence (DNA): TGCAGCGTTGAAGATGTGGGCGAAAAACTGTTTTTT. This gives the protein CSVEDVGEKLFF.

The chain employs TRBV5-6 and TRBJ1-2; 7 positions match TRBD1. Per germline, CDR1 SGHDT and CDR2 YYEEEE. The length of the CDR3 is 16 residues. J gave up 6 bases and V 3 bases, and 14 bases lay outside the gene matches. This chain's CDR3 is CASSSLRDRAGDGYTF. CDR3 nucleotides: TGTGCCAGCAGCTCGTTACGTGACAGGGCAGGGGATGGCTACACCTTC.

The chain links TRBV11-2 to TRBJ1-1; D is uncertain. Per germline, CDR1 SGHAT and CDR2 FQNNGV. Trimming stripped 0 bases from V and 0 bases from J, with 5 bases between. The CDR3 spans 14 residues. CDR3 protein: CASSLDSMNTEAFF. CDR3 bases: TGTGCCAGCAGCTTAGATAGCATGAACACTGAAGCTTTCTTT.

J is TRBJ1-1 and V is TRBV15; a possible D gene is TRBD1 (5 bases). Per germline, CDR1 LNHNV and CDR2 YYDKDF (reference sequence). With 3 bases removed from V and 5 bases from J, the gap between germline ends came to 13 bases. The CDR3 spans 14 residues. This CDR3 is CATSRARGGTEAFF. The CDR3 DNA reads TGTGCCACCAGCAGGGCCCGGGGGGGGACTGAAGCTTTCTTT. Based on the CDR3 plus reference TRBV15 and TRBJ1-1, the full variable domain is DAMVIQNPRYQVTQFGKPVTLSCSQTLNHNVMYWYQQKSSQAPKLLFHYYDKDFNNEADTPDNFQSRRPNTSFCFLDIRSPGLGDTAMYLCATSRARGGTEAFFGQGTRLTVV.

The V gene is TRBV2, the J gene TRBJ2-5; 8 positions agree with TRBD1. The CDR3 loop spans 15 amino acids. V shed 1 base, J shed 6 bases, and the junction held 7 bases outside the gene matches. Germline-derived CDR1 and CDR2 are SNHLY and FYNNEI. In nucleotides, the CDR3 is TGTGCCAGCAGTGAAGGTCAGGGGGCGCGGAAGACCCAGTACTTC. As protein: CASSEGQGARKTQYF.

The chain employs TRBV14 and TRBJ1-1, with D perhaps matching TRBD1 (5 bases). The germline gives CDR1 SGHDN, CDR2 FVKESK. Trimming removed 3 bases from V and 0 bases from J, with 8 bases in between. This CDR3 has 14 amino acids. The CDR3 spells CASSHQGMNTEAFF. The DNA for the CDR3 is TGTGCCAGCAGCCACCAGGGCATGAACACTGAAGCTTTCTTT.

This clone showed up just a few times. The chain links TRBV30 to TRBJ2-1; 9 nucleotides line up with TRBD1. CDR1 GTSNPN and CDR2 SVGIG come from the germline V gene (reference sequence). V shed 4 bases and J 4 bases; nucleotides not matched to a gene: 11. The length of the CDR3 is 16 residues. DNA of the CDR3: TGTGCCTGGACAGGACAGGGGCCGGGATTTTACAATGAGCAGTTCTTC. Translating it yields CAWTGQGPGFYNEQFF.

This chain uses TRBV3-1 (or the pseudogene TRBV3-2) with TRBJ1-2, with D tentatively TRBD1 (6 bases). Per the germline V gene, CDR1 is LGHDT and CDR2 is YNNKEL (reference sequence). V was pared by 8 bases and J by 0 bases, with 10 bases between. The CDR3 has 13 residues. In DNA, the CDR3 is TGTGCCAGCGGGGACACCTCTAACTATGGCTACACCTTC. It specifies CASGDTSNYGYTF.

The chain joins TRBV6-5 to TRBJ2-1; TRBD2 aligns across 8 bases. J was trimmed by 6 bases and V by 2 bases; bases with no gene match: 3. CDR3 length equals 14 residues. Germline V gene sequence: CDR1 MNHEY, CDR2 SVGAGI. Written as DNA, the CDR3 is TGTGCCAGCAGTTACCACGGGGGGGGCAATGAGCAGTTCTTC. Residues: CASSYHGGGNEQFF.

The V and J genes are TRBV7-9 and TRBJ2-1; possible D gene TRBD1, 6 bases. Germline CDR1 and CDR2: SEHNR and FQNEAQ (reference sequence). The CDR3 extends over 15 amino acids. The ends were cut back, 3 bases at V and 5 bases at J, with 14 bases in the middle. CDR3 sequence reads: CASSLGHVSNNEQFF. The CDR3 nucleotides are TGTGCCAGCAGCTTGGGACACGTCAGCAACAATGAGCAGTTCTTC.

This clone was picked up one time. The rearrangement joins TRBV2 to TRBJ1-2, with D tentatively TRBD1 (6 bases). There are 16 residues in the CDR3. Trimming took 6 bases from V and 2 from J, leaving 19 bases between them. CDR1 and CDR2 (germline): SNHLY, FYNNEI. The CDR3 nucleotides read TGTGCCAGCAGCCTGACAGGCCACACCCGAAACTATGGCTACACCTTC. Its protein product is CASSLTGHTRNYGYTF.